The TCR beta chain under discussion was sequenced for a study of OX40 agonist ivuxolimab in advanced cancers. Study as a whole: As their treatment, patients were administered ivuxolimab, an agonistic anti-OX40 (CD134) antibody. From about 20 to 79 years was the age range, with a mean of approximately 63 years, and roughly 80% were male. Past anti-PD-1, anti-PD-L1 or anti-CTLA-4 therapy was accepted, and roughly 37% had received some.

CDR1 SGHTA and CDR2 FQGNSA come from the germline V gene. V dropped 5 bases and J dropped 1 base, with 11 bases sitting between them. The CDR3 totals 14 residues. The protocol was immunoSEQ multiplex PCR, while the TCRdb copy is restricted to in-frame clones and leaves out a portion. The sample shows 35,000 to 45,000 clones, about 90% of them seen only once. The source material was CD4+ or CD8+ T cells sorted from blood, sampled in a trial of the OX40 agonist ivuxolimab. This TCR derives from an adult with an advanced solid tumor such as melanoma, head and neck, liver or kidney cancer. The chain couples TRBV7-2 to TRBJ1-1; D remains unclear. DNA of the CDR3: TGTGCCAGCAGCCTACGGACTGCGAACACTGAAGCTTTCTTT. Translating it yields CASSLRTANTEAFF.